This paragraph reports one T cell receptor beta chain. No antigen is known for it. This table comes from immunoSEQ multiplex PCR, and its TCRdb copy is limited to in-frame clones, with some not included. This table has roughly 250,000 clones, around nine tenths appearing once. The entry originates in a study of cytomegalovirus exposure and HLA in healthy donors. Study results and caveats: The investigators catalogued 150 to 200 TCR beta chains as cytomegalovirus-associated. Cytomegalovirus status, reportedly, was diagnosed with high specificity and sensitivity by the classifier. A few CMV-associated chains were confirmed in vitro to be specific for CMV antigens.

The sequenced sample consisted of PBMCs. The sequence was obtained from a man between 18 and 29 years old in good health and CMV-seronegative.

CDR3 in DNA: TGTGCCAGCAGCTTAGCACAGGGTAATTCACCCCTCCACTTT. Its translation: CASSLAQGNSPLHF. The chain employs TRBV7-2 and TRBJ1-6, with D possibly matching TRBD1 (6 bases). This CDR3 comprises 14 residues. Germline values: CDR1 SGHTA, CDR2 FQGNSA. Trimming removed 0 bases from V and 6 bases from J, with 6 bases in between. Complete variable domain (other parts from reference TRBV7-2 and TRBJ1-6): GAGVSQSPSNKVTEKGKDVELRCDPISGHTALYWYRQSLGQGLEFLIYFQGNSAPDKSGLPSDRFSAERTGGSVSTLTIQRTQQEDSAVYLCASSLAQGNSPLHFGNGTRLTVT.